The next 27 T cell receptor beta chains were all read from a single sample in a study of T-cell reconstitution after alpha-beta-depleted transplantation in children. Preparation of the TCRbeta library involved a method that used unique molecular identifiers. TCRdb reanalysed the PCR reads using MiXCR and keeps one entry per CDR3 protein. The sample has hundreds of thousands of distinct CDR3 sequences; around 13% are singletons. Specimen: PBMCs, collected before TCRalphabeta/CD19-depleted stem cell transplant. These TCRs come from a girl aged 2 to 9 with congenital amegakaryocytic thrombocytopenia, due to receive a stem cell transplant.

In its sample, this clonotype was seen many times. The gene calls are TRBV29-1 and TRBJ2-7; D unresolved. V was pared by 2 bases and J by 3 bases, with 5 bases between. Germline values: CDR1 SQVTM, CDR2 ANQGSEA. This CDR3 comprises 11 residues. Here the CDR3 reads CSVEWGYEQYF. The CDR3 coding sequence is TGCAGCGTTGAATGGGGCTACGAGCAGTACTTC.

Here the CDR3 reads CASSLGGRPHQPQHF. CDR3 coding DNA: TGTGCCAGCAGTTTAGGGGGCAGGCCCCATCAGCCCCAGCATTTT. V gene TRBV12-3 or TRBV12-4 combines with J gene TRBJ1-5; weak D call: TRBD1 (5 bases). The CDR3 runs 15 residues. With 1 base removed from V and 5 bases from J, the gap between germline ends came to 12 bases.

As concerns this clonotype: Compared with germline, one end of the junction differs, possibly owing to a read error. This chain connects TRBV20-1 to TRBJ1-2; no firm D call. Germline CDR1 reads DFQATT; CDR2 reads SNEGSKA (reference sequence). This CDR3 region has 13 residues. This CDR3 is CSAIARSGYGYTF. The DNA for the CDR3 is TGCAGCGCTATAGCTAGGAGTGGGTATGGCTACACCTTC.

This clonotype appeared a few times. The chain links TRBV5-1 to TRBJ2-7; D is unresolved. The CDR3 contains 17 residues. V was trimmed by 0 bases and J by 2 bases, leaving 18 bases between them. The germline gives CDR1 SGHRS, CDR2 YFSETQ. CDR3 nucleotide sequence: TGCGCCAGCAGCTTGGGTGTTTTCGTAGTTGGGCCCTACGAGCAGTACTTC. Encoded protein: CASSLGVFVVGPYEQYF.

This clonotype has only a few counts. V gene TRBV12-3 or TRBV12-4 combines with J gene TRBJ2-1; TRBD2 aligns across 9 bases. V was pared by 2 bases and J by 12 bases, with 17 bases of the junction left unmatched. This CDR3 spans 17 amino acids. The CDR3 here is CASSLWRGVSSGSRQFF. CDR3 DNA sequence: TGTGCCAGCAGTTTATGGCGGGGGGTCAGTAGCGGGAGTAGGCAGTTCTTC.

The CDR3 coding sequence is TGCAGCGTTGTGGGCGGGAGGAACGAGCAGTACTTC. Its translation: CSVVGGRNEQYF. The chain recombines TRBV29-1 with TRBJ2-7; 8 positions agree with TRBD2. The CDR3 spans 12 residues. Germline trimming cut 4 bases from V and 5 bases from J; bases unmatched to any gene: 4. CDR1 and CDR2 (germline): SQVTM, ANQGSEA.

The chain is built from TRBV5-1 and TRBJ1-2, with 9 bases matching TRBD1. CDR1 SGHRS and CDR2 YFSETQ come from the germline V gene. V was clipped by 4 bases and J by 4 bases; unmatched bases: 8. The CDR3 totals 15 residues. The CDR3 DNA follows: TGCGCCAGCAGCGACCGGACAGGGGATCCCTATGGCTACACCTTC. Translating gives CASSDRTGDPYGYTF.

This clonotype has ten or more counts. This rearrangement joins TRBV29-1 to TRBJ2-7; 8 nucleotides match TRBD2. The V gene's germline CDR1 is SQVTM and CDR2 ANQGSEA. Losses at the gene ends were 5 bases for V and 6 bases for J; bases not matched to a gene: 9. The CDR3 extends over 13 amino acids. The CDR3 protein is CSVTFSGSLEQYF. DNA for the CDR3: TGCAGCGTTACCTTCAGCGGGAGTCTCGAGCAGTACTTC.

This clonotype was seen repeatedly, ten times or more. The rearrangement links TRBV29-1 to TRBJ2-3, with D unclear. Germline-derived CDR1 and CDR2 are SQVTM and ANQGSEA. The CDR3 totals 11 residues. V lost 2 bases, J lost 2 bases, and 2 bases lay in between. The CDR3 loop reads CSVENTDTQYF. Written as DNA, the CDR3 is TGCAGCGTTGAAAACACAGATACGCAGTATTTT.

This clonotype appeared many times. This CDR3 reads CASSLDGASNQPQHF. CDR3 nucleotides: TGTGCCAGCAGTTTGGACGGGGCAAGCAATCAGCCCCAGCATTTT. The chain employs TRBV12-3 or TRBV12-4 and TRBJ1-5; weak D call: TRBD1 (5 bases). The CDR3 is made up of 15 amino acids. Trimming removed 3 bases at V and 1 base at J, with 10 bases between.

This clonotype was counted many times. The chain employs TRBV7-8 and TRBJ2-1, with 13 bases lining up with TRBD2. Germline V lookup: CDR1 SGHVS, CDR2 FQNEAQ. V gave up 4 bases and J gave up 9 bases; unmatched junction bases: 9. The CDR3 extends over 16 amino acids. CDR3 residues: CASSSETSGRASEQFF. CDR3 DNA sequence: TGTGCCAGCAGCTCTGAAACTAGCGGGAGGGCAAGTGAGCAGTTCTTC.

The chain carries TRBV20-1 and TRBJ2-1; D is unresolved. V gave up 3 bases and J gave up 3 bases, with 24 bases separating them. This CDR3 comprises 18 residues. Germline CDR1 reads DFQATT; CDR2 reads SNEGSKA (reference sequence). CDR3 sequence (DNA): TGCAGTGCTAGGGCTTCGGGCCACCGGACCCCTTTCTACAATGAGCAGTTCTTC. Translated, it gives CSARASGHRTPFYNEQFF.

This clonotype was counted only a few times. The rearrangement uses TRBV5-1 and TRBJ2-1, with 11 bases fitting TRBD2. The V and J ends lost 6 bases and 2 bases, in that order; junction bases with no gene match: 4. Germline CDR1 SGHRS, CDR2 YFSETQ. The CDR3 contains 15 residues. CDR3 in amino acids: CASTLTSGAYNEQFF. The CDR3 bases are TGCGCCAGCACCCTGACTAGCGGGGCCTACAATGAGCAGTTCTTC.

A few counts support this clonotype. This chain joins TRBV7-8 and TRBJ2-3; 8 bases are shared with TRBD1. Germline values: CDR1 SGHVS, CDR2 FQNEAQ. The CDR3 has 16 amino acids. The V gene end was trimmed by 2 bases and the J gene end by 5 bases; junction bases not matched to a gene: 9. Written as DNA, the CDR3 is TGTGCCAGCAGCTTACTATGGACAGGGAGTCAAGATACGCAGTATTTT. Its protein is CASSLLWTGSQDTQYF.

The chain is built from TRBV20-1 and TRBJ2-7; a weak D match, TRBD2 (5 bases). This CDR3 has 15 amino acids. CDR1 is DFQATT, CDR2 SNEGSKA, per germline (reference sequence). For the CDR3, the DNA is TGCAGCTTCGGGAAGGATTGGCGGAGCTCCTACGAGCAGTACTTC. Amino acids: CSFGKDWRSSYEQYF.

This clonotype has at least ten counts. The gene calls are TRBV20-1 and TRBJ2-7, with 10 bases fitting TRBD1. This CDR3 has 13 residues. Germline CDR1 is DFQATT and CDR2 is SNEGSKA (reference sequence). The junction had 10 bases not matched to a gene; V was cut back by 7 bases and J by 7 bases. The CDR3 DNA reads TGCAGTGTGTACCGGGACAGGGGTTTGGAGCAGTACTTC. This gives the protein CSVYRDRGLEQYF.

In its sample, this clonotype was seen many times. The rearrangement links TRBV12-3 or TRBV12-4 to TRBJ2-3; D is unclear. Trimming took 6 bases from V and 8 from J, leaving 12 bases between them. This CDR3 has 12 amino acids. The CDR3 here is CASSPGLGTQYF. The DNA for the CDR3 is TGTGCCAGCAGCCCCGGTTTGGGTACGCAGTATTTT.

This clonotype has only a few counts. V gene TRBV7-3 combines with J gene TRBJ2-1; the D gene is possibly TRBD2 (6 bases). The CDR3 runs to 16 residues. CDR1 and CDR2 (germline): SGHTA, FQGTGA. V lost 3 bases and J 2 bases, leaving 14 bases between the germline ends. CDR3: CASSLLSGAPYNEQFF. The DNA for the CDR3 is TGTGCCAGCAGCTTGCTATCGGGAGCCCCCTACAATGAGCAGTTCTTC.

This clonotype was recorded at least ten times. J is TRBJ2-1 and V is TRBV29-1; 10 bases agree with TRBD1. After removal of 5 bases from V and 4 bases from J, the junction contained 5 bases not matched to a gene. This CDR3 has 14 residues. Per the germline V gene, CDR1 is SQVTM and CDR2 is ANQGSEA. The CDR3 DNA sequence: TGCAGCGTTTCGGGACAGGGGCATTACAATGAGCAGTTCTTC. It is translated as CSVSGQGHYNEQFF.

This clonotype has a handful of counts. The V gene is TRBV12-3 or TRBV12-4, the J gene TRBJ1-5; TRBD1 matches at 7 bases. Trimming took 7 bases from V and 1 from J; bases not matched to a gene: 7. CDR3 length: 15 amino acids. The CDR3 region is CASKTGVSSNQPQHF. Written as DNA, the CDR3 is TGTGCCAGCAAAACAGGGGTCTCGAGCAATCAGCCCCAGCATTTT.

This clonotype was found many times. The V gene is TRBV12-3 or TRBV12-4, the J gene TRBJ2-1; 8 bases are shared with TRBD2. V gave up 3 bases and J gave up 5 bases; unmatched junction bases: 9. The CDR3 is made up of 16 amino acids. The CDR3 bases are TGTGCCAGCAGTTTGGGCGAACTAGCGGAGGACAATGAGCAGTTCTTC. Translated, it gives CASSLGELAEDNEQFF.

This clonotype was counted ten times or more. The chain has TRBV5-1 and TRBJ2-1, with D maybe TRBD1 (6 bases). The germline CDR1 and CDR2 sequences are SGHRS and YFSETQ. The V gene lost 3 bases and the J gene lost 0 bases, with 10 bases spanning the gap. This CDR3 comprises 15 residues. CDR3 sequence reads: CASSSGQTSYNEQFF. The CDR3 DNA reads TGCGCCAGCAGCTCGGGACAAACCTCCTACAATGAGCAGTTCTTC.

This clonotype has a count of ten or more. The genes are TRBV27 and TRBJ2-3, with 12 bases matching TRBD2. This CDR3 spans 16 amino acids. Germline-derived CDR1 and CDR2 are MNHEY and SMNVEV (reference sequence). V lost 3 bases and J lost 4; bases outside the gene matches: 5. The CDR3 protein is CASSFRRLAGADTQYF. The CDR3 coding sequence is TGTGCCAGCAGTTTTCGCCGACTAGCGGGAGCAGATACGCAGTATTTT.

At least ten counts were recorded for this clonotype. The chain combines TRBV20-1 with TRBJ1-1; D might be TRBD1 (5 bases). The CDR3 length is 14 residues. V was pared by 3 bases and J by 4 bases, with 15 bases between. CDR1 and CDR2 (germline): DFQATT, SNEGSKA (reference sequence). The CDR3 region is CSASRDAGLTEAFF. Here the CDR3 DNA reads TGCAGTGCTAGCAGGGACGCAGGGCTCACTGAAGCTTTCTTT.

This clonotype was recorded many times. The V gene is TRBV20-1, the J gene TRBJ1-3, with D uncertain. CDR3 size: 13 residues. Trimming took 2 bases from V and 2 from J, leaving 7 bases between them. Germline values: CDR1 DFQATT, CDR2 SNEGSKA (reference sequence). CDR3 bases: TGCAGTGCTAGACCGACCCCTGGAAACACCATATATTTT. The encoded protein is CSARPTPGNTIYF.

A remark on this clonotype: A much larger clone lies a single base off, so this may be a read error. Since no conserved phenylalanine or tryptophan closes the CDR3, a read error is the likely cause. This chain connects TRBV6-1 to TRBJ2-1; 7 bases are shared with TRBD2. V trimming: 8 bases; J trimming: 6 bases; junction bases outside the gene matches: 7. Germline V lookup: CDR1 MNHNS, CDR2 SASEGT. The CDR3 is 13 amino acids. Here the CDR3 DNA reads TGTGCCAGCCAGGGAGGGCCCGGCAATGAGCAGTTCCTC. This encodes CASQGGPGNEQFL.

This chain connects TRBV9 to TRBJ2-1; 8 bases are a match to TRBD1. J lost 6 bases, V lost 3 bases, and 2 bases had no gene match. The germline gives CDR1 SGDLS, CDR2 YYNGEE. The CDR3 totals 13 residues. DNA for the CDR3: TGTGCCAGCAGCGCCGGGACAGGCAATGAGCAGTTCTTC. Translation: CASSAGTGNEQFF.